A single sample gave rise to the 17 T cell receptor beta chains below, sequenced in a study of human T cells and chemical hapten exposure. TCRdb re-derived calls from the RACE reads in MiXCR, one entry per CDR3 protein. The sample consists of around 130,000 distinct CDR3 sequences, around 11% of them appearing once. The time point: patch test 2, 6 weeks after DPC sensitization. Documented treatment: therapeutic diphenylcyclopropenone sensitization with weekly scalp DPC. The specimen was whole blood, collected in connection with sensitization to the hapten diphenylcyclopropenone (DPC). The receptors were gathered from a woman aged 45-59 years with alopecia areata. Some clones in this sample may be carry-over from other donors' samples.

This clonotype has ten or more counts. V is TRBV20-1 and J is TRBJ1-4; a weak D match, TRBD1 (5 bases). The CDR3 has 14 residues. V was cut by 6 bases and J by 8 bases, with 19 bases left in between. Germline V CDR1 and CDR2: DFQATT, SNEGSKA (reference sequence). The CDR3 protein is CSAPGHVKREKLFF. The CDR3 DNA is TGCAGTGCCCCCGGACACGTCAAGAGGGAAAAACTGTTTTTT.

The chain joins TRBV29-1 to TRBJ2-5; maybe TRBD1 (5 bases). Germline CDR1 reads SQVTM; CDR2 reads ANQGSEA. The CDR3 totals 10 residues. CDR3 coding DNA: TGCAGTGGCAGGGCTGAGACCCAGTACTTC. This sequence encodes CSGRAETQYF.

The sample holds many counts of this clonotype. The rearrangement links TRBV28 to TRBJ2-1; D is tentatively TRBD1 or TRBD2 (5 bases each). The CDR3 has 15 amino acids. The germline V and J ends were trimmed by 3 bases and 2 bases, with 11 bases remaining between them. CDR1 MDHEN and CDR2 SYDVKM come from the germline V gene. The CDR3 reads CASSFSGRTYNEQFF. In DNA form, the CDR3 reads TGTGCCAGCAGTTTTTCGGGGCGTACCTACAATGAGCAGTTCTTC.

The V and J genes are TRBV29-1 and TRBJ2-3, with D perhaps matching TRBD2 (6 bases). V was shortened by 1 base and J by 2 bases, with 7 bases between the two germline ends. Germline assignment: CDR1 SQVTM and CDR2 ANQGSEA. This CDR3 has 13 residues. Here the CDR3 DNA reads TGCAGCGTTGAAGGGGGGGACACAGATACGCAGTATTTT. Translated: CSVEGGDTDTQYF.

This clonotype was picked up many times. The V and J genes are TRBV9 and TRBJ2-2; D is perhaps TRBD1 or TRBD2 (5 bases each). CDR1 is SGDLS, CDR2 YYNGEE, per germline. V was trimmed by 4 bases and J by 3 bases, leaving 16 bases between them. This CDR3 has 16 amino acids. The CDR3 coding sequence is TGTGCCAGCAGCCCTAAACCCCAGGGAGACACCGGGGAGCTGTTTTTT. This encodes CASSPKPQGDTGELFF.

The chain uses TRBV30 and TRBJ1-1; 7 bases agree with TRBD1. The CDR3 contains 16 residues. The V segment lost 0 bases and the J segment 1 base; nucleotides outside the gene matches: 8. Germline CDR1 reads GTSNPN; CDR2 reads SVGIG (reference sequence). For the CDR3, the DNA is TGTGCCTGGAGTGTAAGGGGGGGACAGTCGAACACTGAAGCTTTCTTT. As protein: CAWSVRGGQSNTEAFF.

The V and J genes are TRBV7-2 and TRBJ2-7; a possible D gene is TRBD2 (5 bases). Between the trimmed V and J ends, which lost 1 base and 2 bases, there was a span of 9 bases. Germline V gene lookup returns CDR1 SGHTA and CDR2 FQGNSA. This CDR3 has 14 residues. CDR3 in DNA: TGTGCCAGCAGCTTAGGACAAGCGGCCTACGAGCAGTACTTC. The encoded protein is CASSLGQAAYEQYF.

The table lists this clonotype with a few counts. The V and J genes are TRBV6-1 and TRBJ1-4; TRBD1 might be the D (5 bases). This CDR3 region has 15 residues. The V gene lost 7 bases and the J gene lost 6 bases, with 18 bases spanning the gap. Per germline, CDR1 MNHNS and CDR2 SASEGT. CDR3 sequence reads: CASTALPGGDEKLFF. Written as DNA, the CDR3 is TGTGCCAGCACCGCACTCCCGGGAGGGGATGAAAAACTGTTTTTT.

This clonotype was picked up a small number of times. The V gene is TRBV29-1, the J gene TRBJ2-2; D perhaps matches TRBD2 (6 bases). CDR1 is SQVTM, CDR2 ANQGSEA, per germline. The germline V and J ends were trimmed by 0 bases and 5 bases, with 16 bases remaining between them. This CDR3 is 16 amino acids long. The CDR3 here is CSVEDIGTPRTGELFF. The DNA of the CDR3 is TGCAGCGTTGAAGATATAGGGACTCCGAGGACCGGGGAGCTGTTTTTT.

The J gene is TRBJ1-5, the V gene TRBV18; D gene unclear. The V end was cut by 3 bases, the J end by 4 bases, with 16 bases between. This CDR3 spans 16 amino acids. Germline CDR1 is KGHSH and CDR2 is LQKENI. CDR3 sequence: CASSPGPDQKNQPQHF. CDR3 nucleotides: TGTGCCAGCTCACCTGGTCCGGACCAAAAAAATCAGCCCCAGCATTTT. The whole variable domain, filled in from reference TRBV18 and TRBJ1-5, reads NAGVMQNPRHLVRRRGQEARLRCSPMKGHSHVYWYRQLPEEGLKFMVYLQKENIIDESGMPKERFSAEFPKEGPSILRIQQVVRGDSAAYFCASSPGPDQKNQPQHFGDGTRLSIL.

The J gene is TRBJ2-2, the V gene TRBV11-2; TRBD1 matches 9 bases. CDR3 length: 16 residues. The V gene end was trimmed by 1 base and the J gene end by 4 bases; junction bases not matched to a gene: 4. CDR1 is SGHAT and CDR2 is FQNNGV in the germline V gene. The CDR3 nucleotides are TGTGCCAGCAGCTTAGTTCCGGGACAGGGCACCGGGGAGCTGTTTTTT. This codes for CASSLVPGQGTGELFF.

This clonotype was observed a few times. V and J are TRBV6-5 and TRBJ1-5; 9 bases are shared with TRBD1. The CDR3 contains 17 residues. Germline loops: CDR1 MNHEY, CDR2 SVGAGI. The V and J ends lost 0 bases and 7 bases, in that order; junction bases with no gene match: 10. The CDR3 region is CASSYSGAGTGKQPQHF. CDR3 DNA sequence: TGTGCCAGCAGTTACTCAGGGGCCGGGACAGGGAAACAGCCCCAGCATTTT.

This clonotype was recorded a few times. This CDR3 is CSARGLAGETQYF. The CDR3 DNA reads TGCAGTGCTAGAGGGCTAGCAGGCGAGACCCAGTACTTC. The chain couples TRBV20-1 to TRBJ2-5, with D perhaps matching TRBD2 (5 bases). Per germline, CDR1 DFQATT and CDR2 SNEGSKA (reference sequence). The CDR3 totals 13 residues. Deletions cut 1 base from V and 5 bases from J, with 11 bases between.

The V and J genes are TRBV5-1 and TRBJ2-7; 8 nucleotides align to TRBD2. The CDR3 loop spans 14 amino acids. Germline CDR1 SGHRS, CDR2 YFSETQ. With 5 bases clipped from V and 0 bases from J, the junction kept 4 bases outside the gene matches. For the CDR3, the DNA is TGCGCCAGCAGGTTCCGGGAGGGCTCCTACGAGCAGTACTTC. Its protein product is CASRFREGSYEQYF.

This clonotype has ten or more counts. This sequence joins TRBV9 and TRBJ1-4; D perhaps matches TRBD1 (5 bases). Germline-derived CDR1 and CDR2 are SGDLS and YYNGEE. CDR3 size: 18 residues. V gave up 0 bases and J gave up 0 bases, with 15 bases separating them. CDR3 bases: TGTGCCAGCAGCGTAGATTTTTCGGGGCCGACAACTAATGAAAAACTGTTTTTT. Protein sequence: CASSVDFSGPTTNEKLFF.

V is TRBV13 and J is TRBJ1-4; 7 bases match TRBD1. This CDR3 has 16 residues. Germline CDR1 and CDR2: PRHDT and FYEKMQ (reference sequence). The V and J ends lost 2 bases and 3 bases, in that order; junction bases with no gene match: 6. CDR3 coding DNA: TGTGCCAGCAGCTTAAGGACCCAGGGGGCTAATGAAAAACTGTTTTTT. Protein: CASSLRTQGANEKLFF.

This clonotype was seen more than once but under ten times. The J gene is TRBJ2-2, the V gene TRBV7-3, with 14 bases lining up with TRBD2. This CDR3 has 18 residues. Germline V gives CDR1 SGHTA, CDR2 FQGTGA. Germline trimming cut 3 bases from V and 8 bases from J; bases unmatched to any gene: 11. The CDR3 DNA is TGTGCCAGCAGCTTCCGCGCCGGGACTAGCGGGAGTAGGGGGGAGCTGTTTTTT. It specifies CASSFRAGTSGSRGELFF. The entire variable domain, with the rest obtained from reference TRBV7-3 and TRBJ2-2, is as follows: GAGVSQTPSNKVTEKGKYVELRCDPISGHTALYWYRQSLGQGPEFLIYFQGTGAADDSGLPNDRFFAVRPEGSVSTLKIQRTERGDSAVYLCASSFRAGTSGSRGELFFGEGSRLTVL.